This TCR beta chain was identified during a study of T cells in localized non-small cell lung cancer. Whole-study results and caveats: Among blood samples, higher T cell density accompanied longer overall survival. There were a median roughly 62 of the top 100 tumor clones appearing in adjacent lung. Highest T cell clonality was seen in uninvolved adjacent lung, surpassing that measured in tumor. Heterogeneity remains possible, as sequencing covered one tumor region only.

The CDR3 is 16 amino acids. Germline trimming cut 4 bases from V and 2 bases from J; bases unmatched to any gene: 8. CDR1 SQVTM and CDR2 ANQGSEA come from the germline V gene. The data were produced by immunoSEQ multiplex PCR, yet TCRdb's version contains in-frame clones alone and is incomplete. The sample includes tens of thousands of clones, about 80% seen only once; the top ten take 15% to 20%. On this clone: Its antigen remains unknown.

The specimen comprised peripheral blood, sampled before any cancer treatment. The chain has TRBV29-1 and TRBJ1-4; 9 bases are a match to TRBD1. This receptor was identified in a female donor of 60 years or more with stage II squamous cell lung carcinoma. As DNA, the CDR3 is TGCAGCGTTGTGTCTCGGACAGGGGTGACTAATGAAAAACTGTTTTTT. The encoded protein is CSVVSRTGVTNEKLFF.